These 8 T cell receptor beta chains share one sample of origin, sequenced in a study of cytomegalovirus exposure and HLA in healthy donors. The protocol was immunoSEQ multiplex PCR, while the TCRdb copy is restricted to in-frame clones and leaves out a portion. The sample carries 68,000 or so clones, 70% to 90% recorded once. Sequenced input: PBMCs. The source is a woman in her late teens or twenties in good health and CMV-seronegative.

The chain is built from TRBV28 and TRBJ1-2; 7 bases agree with TRBD1. The germline CDR1 and CDR2 sequences are MDHEN and SYDVKM. Trimming took 6 bases from V and 8 from J; bases not matched to a gene: 12. CDR3 size: 14 residues. The CDR3 spells CASRGPGQKKGYTF. The CDR3 region has the DNA TGTGCCAGCAGGGGACCGGGACAGAAAAAGGGCTACACCTTC.

This chain uses TRBV5-1 with TRBJ2-7; TRBD2 agrees at 7 bases. Per germline, CDR1 SGHRS and CDR2 YFSETQ. Trimming took 1 base from V and 0 from J; bases not matched to a gene: 13. CDR3 length: 18 residues. The DNA for the CDR3 is TGCGCCAGCAGCTTGTCCCTAGCGGACACAACCAGCTCCTACGAGCAGTACTTC. Encoded protein: CASSLSLADTTSSYEQYF.

The J gene is TRBJ2-4, the V gene TRBV19, with TRBD1 matching over 10 bases. The trim removed 5 bases at V and 7 bases at J, leaving 8 bases unmatched. The CDR3 length is 15 residues. Looked up from germline, CDR1 is LNHDA and CDR2 is SQIVND (reference sequence). As DNA, the CDR3 is TGTGCCAGTAGTCCACGGACAGGGGGTCCTAACATTCAGTACTTC. Translating it yields CASSPRTGGPNIQYF.

The chain has TRBV6-5 and TRBJ1-1, with a tentative D call TRBD1 (6 bases). The CDR3 consists of 13 residues. Germline V lookup: CDR1 MNHEY, CDR2 SVGAGI. The V and J ends lost 4 bases and 2 bases respectively, with 8 bases between them. The DNA for the CDR3 is TGTGCCAGCAGTTCACAGGGAAACACTGAAGCTTTCTTT. It codes for CASSSQGNTEAFF.

The gene calls are TRBV7-2 and TRBJ2-5; 13 nucleotides agree with TRBD2. Trimming removed 5 bases from V and 7 bases from J; junction bases left unmatched: 7. The CDR3 has 15 residues. Germline CDR1 and CDR2: SGHTA and FQGNSA. CDR3 in DNA: TGTGCCAGCAGCCGACTAGCGGGGGGTCTTGGGACCCAGTACTTC. Translating gives CASSRLAGGLGTQYF.

The gene calls are TRBV27 and TRBJ1-2, with a possible D match to TRBD1 (5 bases). In germline, CDR1 is MNHEY, CDR2 SMNVEV (reference sequence). The V and J ends lost 4 bases and 0 bases respectively, with 18 bases between them. This CDR3 is built from 17 residues. This CDR3 is CASSSYPGLTTNYGYTF. In DNA, the CDR3 is TGTGCCAGCAGTTCGTATCCGGGACTTACTACTAACTATGGCTACACCTTC.

CDR3 loop: CASSRGRGEKLFF. The CDR3, as DNA: TGCGCCAGCAGTCGAGGGAGGGGAGAAAAACTGTTTTTT. V and J are TRBV5-1 and TRBJ1-4, with D possibly matching TRBD1 (5 bases). Germline assignment: CDR1 SGHRS and CDR2 YFSETQ. This CDR3 region has 13 residues. Between the trimmed V and J ends, which lost 5 bases and 8 bases, there was a span of 13 bases.

The J gene is TRBJ1-5, the V gene TRBV4-2, with 10 bases aligning to TRBD1. Germline lookup yields CDR1 LGHNA and CDR2 YNFKEQ. The ends lost 5 bases at V and 8 bases at J; junction bases unmatched: 3. This CDR3 region has 13 residues. CDR3 DNA sequence: TGTGCCAGCAGCTATGGACAGGGGGAGCCCCAGCATTTT. It codes for CASSYGQGEPQHF.